This TCR beta chain was sequenced in a study of blood T cells in healthy people across ages. The study's findings and limits: Age showed a roughly linear inverse relationship with TCR beta diversity per million T cells. Diversity of TCR beta correlated strongly with naive T cell percentage.

This clonotype was counted only a few times. Antigen: not known. Alongside a J-beta primer mix, a sample-barcoded 5' primer served in a second PCR lasting about 6 to 11 cycles. TCRdb independently ran MiXCR on the 5' RACE reads; one entry per CDR3 protein. The data hold 650,000 to 1,000,000 distinct CDR3 sequences, with 36% observed a single time. This clonotype was obtained from a man aged 18 to 29 in good health. Source material: blood.

CDR3 bases: TGCAGTGCTGCTGATGTAGGGACAGGAACAGATACGCAGTATTTT. It encodes CSAADVGTGTDTQYF. The V and J genes are TRBV20-1 and TRBJ2-3; TRBD1 aligns across 8 bases. Germline assignment: CDR1 DFQATT and CDR2 SNEGSKA (reference sequence). This CDR3 region has 15 residues. With 5 bases clipped from V and 3 bases from J, the junction kept 10 bases outside the gene matches.